A selection of T cell receptor beta chains follows, all from one sample in a study of identical twins. TCRdb reprocessed the 5' RACE reads via MiXCR and lists one record per CDR3 protein. The sample carries more than 1.5 million distinct CDR3 sequences, around 33% recorded once. The sample was cord blood. Receptors originate from a newborn girl in good health. Both conserved end residues are part of each CDR3. A D gene is named only where the DNA matches it firmly. Where a row states a size, it is once, few, many or the class of an expanded clone; other rows omit it.

CDR3 DNA: TGCAGTGCTAGAGAACATCTAAAGCGGGGGAGGTCCTACGAGCAGTACTTC
CDR3 protein: CSAREHLKRGRSYEQYF
V gene: TRBV20-1
D gene: TRBD2
clone size: -
J gene: TRBJ2-7

CDR3 DNA: TGCGCCAGCAGGCTCGACAACAGGGCGGTGGATGAAAAACTGTTTTTT
CDR3 protein: CASRLDNRAVDEKLFF
V gene: TRBV5-1
D gene: -
clone size: many
J gene: TRBJ1-4

CDR3 DNA: TGCAGTGCTAGGACACCTTTAGCGGCCCCTGCGAACATTCAGTACTTC
CDR3 protein: CSARTPLAAPANIQYF
V gene: TRBV20-1
D gene: -
clone size: -
J gene: TRBJ2-4

CDR3 DNA: TGTGCCAGCAGTTTATTGAGCGGGAGTGCCTACGAGCAGTACTTC
CDR3 protein: CASSLLSGSAYEQYF
V gene: TRBV28
D gene: TRBD2
clone size: many
J gene: TRBJ2-7

CDR3 DNA: TGTGCCAGCAGCTCGGCGTCCAGGAGCTCCTACGAGCAGTACTTC
CDR3 protein: CASSSASRSSYEQYF
V gene: TRBV7-9
D gene: -
clone size: few
J gene: TRBJ2-7

CDR3 DNA: TGCAGTGCTAGGGGGACAGCGAACTACGAGCAGTACTTC
CDR3 protein: CSARGTANYEQYF
V gene: TRBV20-1
D gene: TRBD1
clone size: -
J gene: TRBJ2-7

CDR3 DNA: TGCAGTGCTAGGATTTATAGCGTATCCTACGAGCAGTACTTC
CDR3 protein: CSARIYSVSYEQYF
V gene: TRBV20-1
D gene: -
clone size: -
J gene: TRBJ2-7

CDR3 DNA: TGCAGTGCTAGAGAAGGGCGGGGGGGAAACACTCAGTACTTC
CDR3 protein: CSAREGRGGNTQYF
V gene: TRBV20-1
D gene: TRBD2
clone size: -
J gene: TRBJ2-4

CDR3 DNA: TGTGCCAGCAGCTACGGGCGAGGTATGAACACTGAAGCTTTCTTT
CDR3 protein: CASSYGRGMNTEAFF
V gene: TRBV6-6
D gene: -
clone size: -
J gene: TRBJ1-1

CDR3 DNA: TGTGCCATCAGTGTAATGGACGGTAGCAATCAGCCCCAGCATTTT
CDR3 protein: CAISVMDGSNQPQHF
V gene: TRBV10-3
D gene: -
clone size: -
J gene: TRBJ1-5

CDR3 DNA: TGTGCCACTGGGGCAGACAGGGTATTTCCTCTATGGAATTCACCCCTCCACTTT
CDR3 protein: CATGADRVFPLWNSPLHF
V gene: TRBV24-1
D gene: TRBD1
clone size: -
J gene: TRBJ1-6

CDR3 DNA: TGTGCCAGCAGGGACAGGGGGCCATCAGAGACCCAGTACTTC
CDR3 protein: CASRDRGPSETQYF
V gene: TRBV28
D gene: TRBD1
clone size: few
J gene: TRBJ2-5

CDR3 DNA: TGTGCCAGCAGCCTATCAGGACCAGTAGGCGAGCAGTACTTC
CDR3 protein: CASSLSGPVGEQYF
V gene: TRBV7-2
D gene: -
clone size: once
J gene: TRBJ2-7

CDR3 DNA: TGCAGCGCTTGGGGACTAGCGGGAGTTAGCACAGATACGCAGTATTTT
CDR3 protein: CSAWGLAGVSTDTQYF
V gene: TRBV29-1
D gene: TRBD2
clone size: -
J gene: TRBJ2-3

CDR3 DNA: TGTGCCAGCAGCGTAGGAGCAGCTACTAACTATGGCTACACCTTC
CDR3 protein: CASSVGAATNYGYTF
V gene: TRBV9
D gene: -
clone size: many
J gene: TRBJ1-2

CDR3 DNA: TGCAGCGTTGACCGGGACCGGGGGACTGAAGCTTTCTTT
CDR3 protein: CSVDRDRGTEAFF
V gene: TRBV29-1
D gene: -
clone size: few
J gene: TRBJ1-1

CDR3 DNA: TGTGCCAGCAGCCGCCCCCCCGGGACTACGAACACCGGGGAGCTGTTTTTT
CDR3 protein: CASSRPPGTTNTGELFF
V gene: TRBV3-1
D gene: TRBD2
clone size: -
J gene: TRBJ2-2

CDR3 DNA: TGTGCCAGCTTTCGGGACAACTCTGGAAACACCATATATTTT
CDR3 protein: CASFRDNSGNTIYF
V gene: TRBV6-1
D gene: -
clone size: once
J gene: TRBJ1-3

CDR3 DNA: TGTGCCAGCAGCGGCCTTCATTGGAAGGATGGCTACACCTTC
CDR3 protein: CASSGLHWKDGYTF
V gene: TRBV7-2
D gene: -
clone size: -
J gene: TRBJ1-2

CDR3 DNA: TGCGCCAGCAGCCAAGACGACAGAGCCTCCTACGAGCAGTACTTC
CDR3 protein: CASSQDDRASYEQYF
V gene: TRBV4-1
D gene: -
clone size: -
J gene: TRBJ2-7

CDR3 DNA: TGTGCCACCAGCCTCTTCCCGCCTCGCGGTGGTTCACCCCTCCACTTT
CDR3 protein: CATSLFPPRGGSPLHF
V gene: TRBV15
D gene: -
clone size: -
J gene: TRBJ1-6

CDR3 DNA: TGTGCCAGCAGTGAATCCACAACTAATGAAAAACTGTTTTTT
CDR3 protein: CASSESTTNEKLFF
V gene: TRBV25-1
D gene: -
clone size: many
J gene: TRBJ1-4

CDR3 DNA: TGTGCCAGCAGTTACGACAACCTCGCCACGCAGTATTTT
CDR3 protein: CASSYDNLATQYF
V gene: TRBV6-5
D gene: -
clone size: many
J gene: TRBJ2-3

CDR3 DNA: TGTGCCAGTAGTATTTCTAGCGGAGGAACCAATGAGCAGTTCTTC
CDR3 protein: CASSISSGGTNEQFF
V gene: TRBV19
D gene: TRBD2
clone size: -
J gene: TRBJ2-1

CDR3 DNA: TGTGCCAGCAGCTCTACGGGACTAGCGGGAGCCGGGGAGCTGTTTTTT
CDR3 protein: CASSSTGLAGAGELFF
V gene: TRBV7-2
D gene: TRBD2
clone size: -
J gene: TRBJ2-2

CDR3 DNA: TGCAGTGCTTTTGAAACAGGGGATCAGCCCCAGCATTTT
CDR3 protein: CSAFETGDQPQHF
V gene: TRBV20-1
D gene: TRBD1
clone size: -
J gene: TRBJ1-5

CDR3 DNA: TGCAGTGCTATTACTAGCGGGAGGGGTGAGCAGTTCTTC
CDR3 protein: CSAITSGRGEQFF
V gene: TRBV20-1
D gene: TRBD2
clone size: -
J gene: TRBJ2-1

CDR3 DNA: TGTGCCAGCAGCTTAGTCCCCGGACAGGGTGACACTGAAGCTTTCTTT
CDR3 protein: CASSLVPGQGDTEAFF
V gene: TRBV7-8
D gene: TRBD1
clone size: -
J gene: TRBJ1-1

CDR3 DNA: TGCAGTGCTAGGGATACCCACAATGAGCAGTTCTTC
CDR3 protein: CSARDTHNEQFF
V gene: TRBV20-1
D gene: -
clone size: -
J gene: TRBJ2-1

CDR3 DNA: TGTGCCAGCAGCCAAGATCAGGGTAGAAACATTCAGTACTTC
CDR3 protein: CASSQDQGRNIQYF
V gene: TRBV3-1
D gene: -
clone size: few
J gene: TRBJ2-4